Shown below are 27 T cell receptor beta chains from a single sample sequenced in a study of cytomegalovirus exposure and HLA in healthy donors. Vbeta (60) and Jbeta (13) primers were used in the PCR. Generated by immunoSEQ multiplex PCR, the TCRdb table keeps only in-frame clones and is missing some. The sample carries some 140,000 clones, around 70% recorded once. The sample taken for sequencing was PBMCs. The receptor source for this set is a man aged 25-45 years in good health and CMV-seronegative.

This clone showed up just a few times. V usage is TRBV28 and J usage is TRBJ2-7; TRBD2 might be the D (6 bases). Trimming pared 6 bases from V and 1 base from J, leaving 19 bases between. Germline V gene lookup returns CDR1 MDHEN and CDR2 SYDVKM. CDR3 size: 16 residues. The CDR3 bases are TGTGCCAGCAGATCTTCGGGGGAGGCAGGGTCCTACGAGCAGTACTTC. It encodes CASRSSGEAGSYEQYF.

The rearrangement uses TRBV25-1 and TRBJ2-5, with 7 bases identical to TRBD1. CDR3 length: 14 amino acids. Looked up from germline, CDR1 is MGHDK and CDR2 is SYGVNS. After removal of 4 bases from V and 5 bases from J, the junction contained 7 bases not matched to a gene. CDR3 nucleotides: TGTGCCAGCAGTGGACAGGGTCTGGGGGAGACCCAGTACTTC. Translated: CASSGQGLGETQYF.

Points on this clone: Different DNA sequences within this sample yield the same CDR3. V usage is TRBV19 and J usage is TRBJ2-7; 8 bases map to TRBD2. Trimming removed 3 bases from V and 3 bases from J; junction bases left unmatched: 1. The CDR3 runs 13 residues. CDR1 and CDR2 (germline): LNHDA, SQIVND (reference sequence). Here the CDR3 DNA reads TGTGCCAGTAGTATCGGGACTAGCTACGAGCAGTACTTC. Residues: CASSIGTSYEQYF.

V gene TRBV4-1 combines with J gene TRBJ1-2; no reliable D call. CDR1 MGHRA and CDR2 YSYEKL come from the germline V gene. The V end was cut by 1 base, the J end by 5 bases, with 14 bases between. This CDR3 comprises 15 residues. This CDR3 is CASSQALVSGYGYTF. The CDR3 DNA follows: TGCGCCAGCAGCCAAGCGTTGGTGAGCGGTTATGGCTACACCTTC.

The CDR3 loop reads CASSLVSVNTEAFF. The CDR3 DNA reads as TGTGCCAGCAGCTTAGTAAGCGTGAACACTGAAGCTTTCTTT. The chain links TRBV7-8 to TRBJ1-1, with unresolved D. The CDR3 totals 14 residues. Deletions cut 1 base from V and 0 bases from J, with 6 bases between. Germline assignment: CDR1 SGHVS and CDR2 FQNEAQ.

This clone has a single count. V is TRBV5-6 and J is TRBJ2-2; 8 nucleotides align to TRBD1. With 0 bases clipped from V and 6 bases from J, the junction kept 4 bases outside the gene matches. Germline V gives CDR1 SGHDT, CDR2 YYEEEE. This CDR3 contains 15 residues. CDR3 nucleotides: TGTGCCAGCAGCTTGGAGGGACAGGACCCCGGGGAGCTGTTTTTT. Its translation is CASSLEGQDPGELFF.

The genes are TRBV11-3 and TRBJ2-3; no clear D gene. The CDR3 runs to 14 residues. V shed 5 bases and J shed 0 bases, with 9 bases lying between them. Germline assignment: CDR1 SGHNT and CDR2 YENEEA. The CDR3 region is CASSRAGSTDTQYF. The CDR3 coding sequence is TGTGCCAGCAGCCGAGCAGGAAGCACAGATACGCAGTATTTT.

This clone was observed a handful of times. The J gene is TRBJ2-6, the V gene TRBV4-3; TRBD1 might be the D (5 bases). CDR3 length equals 17 residues. Germline-derived CDR1 and CDR2 are LGHNA and YSLEER. V dropped 4 bases and J dropped 3 bases, with 16 bases sitting between them. The CDR3 sequence: CASSPRLGAYGANVLTF. The CDR3 DNA follows: TGCGCCAGCAGCCCGAGGTTAGGGGCTTATGGGGCCAACGTCCTGACTTTC.

This clone was seen a few times. V and J are TRBV4-1 and TRBJ2-7; TRBD1 is a possible D gene (5 bases). V lost 1 base and J 3 bases, leaving 19 bases between the germline ends. The CDR3 contains 17 residues. The germline gives CDR1 MGHRA, CDR2 YSYEKL. The CDR3 sequence: CASSQAGATTGLYEQYF. As DNA, the CDR3 is TGCGCCAGCAGCCAAGCTGGGGCAACGACCGGTCTCTACGAGCAGTACTTC.

This clone was seen a handful of times. V gene TRBV7-2 combines with J gene TRBJ1-5, with D unclear. Trimming took 4 bases from V and 3 from J, leaving 10 bases between them. Germline CDR1 reads SGHTA; CDR2 reads FQGNSA. The length of the CDR3 is 14 residues. In nucleotides, the CDR3 is TGTGCCAGCAGCTACGGGTCTTCCAATCAGCCCCAGCATTTT. This translates into CASSYGSSNQPQHF.

A single count supports this clone. The chain has TRBV6-5 and TRBJ1-1, with D maybe TRBD1 (5 bases). V lost 5 bases to trimming and J lost 4 bases, with 17 bases between them. The CDR3 is 15 amino acids. CDR1 is MNHEY, CDR2 SVGAGI, per germline. DNA of the CDR3: TGTGCCAGCAGTACTGCCAGGGTAGAAGGCACTGAAGCTTTCTTT. Residues: CASSTARVEGTEAFF.

V is TRBV28 and J is TRBJ1-2; TRBD1 matches 9 bases. Germline CDR1 and CDR2: MDHEN and SYDVKM. V gave up 7 bases and J gave up 7 bases; unmatched junction bases: 4. The length of the CDR3 is 12 residues. The CDR3 sequence is CASTRDRAGYTF. In DNA form, the CDR3 reads TGTGCCAGCACCCGGGACAGGGCTGGCTACACCTTC.

This chain joins TRBV11-1 and TRBJ1-1; 7 bases are a match to TRBD1. The germline CDR1 and CDR2 sequences are SGHAT and FQDESV (reference sequence). After removal of 5 bases from V and 0 bases from J, the junction contained 6 bases not matched to a gene. This CDR3 spans 15 amino acids. The CDR3 spells CASSLRDRMNTEAFF. The CDR3 bases are TGTGCCAGCAGCCTAAGGGACAGAATGAACACTGAAGCTTTCTTT.

This chain links TRBV7-6 with TRBJ2-5, with 7 bases fitting TRBD1. J lost 5 bases, V lost 3 bases, and 12 bases had no gene match. Germline V gene lookup returns CDR1 SGHVS and CDR2 FNYEAQ. This CDR3 contains 16 residues. CDR3 region: CASSFWDSRTGETQYF. The CDR3 coding sequence is TGTGCCAGCAGCTTCTGGGACAGCAGGACGGGGGAGACCCAGTACTTC.

V gene TRBV2 combines with J gene TRBJ2-1; D unresolved. This CDR3 spans 12 amino acids. The germline V gene has CDR1 SNHLY and CDR2 FYNNEI. The V end was cut by 1 base, the J end by 8 bases, with 6 bases between. The CDR3 reads CASSEGVHEQFF. The CDR3 DNA follows: TGTGCCAGCAGTGAAGGAGTCCATGAGCAGTTCTTC. The whole variable domain, remainder taken from reference TRBV2 and TRBJ2-1, is EPEVTQTPSHQVTQMGQEVILRCVPISNHLYFYWYRQILGQKVEFLVSFYNNEISEKSEIFDDQFSVERPDGSNFTLKIRSTKLEDSAMYFCASSEGVHEQFFGPGTRLTVL.

The J gene is TRBJ1-1, the V gene TRBV28, with 9 bases matching TRBD1. Looked up from germline, CDR1 is MDHEN and CDR2 is SYDVKM. There are 16 residues in the CDR3. The junction had 8 bases not matched to a gene; V was cut back by 6 bases and J by 0 bases. CDR3 loop: CASSVPGQGMNTEAFF. The CDR3 DNA reads as TGTGCCAGCAGCGTCCCGGGACAGGGTATGAACACTGAAGCTTTCTTT. The complete variable domain, with remaining parts taken from reference TRBV28 and TRBJ1-1, reads DVKVTQSSRYLVKRTGEKVFLECVQDMDHENMFWYRQDPGLGLRLIYFSYDVKMKEKGDIPEGYSVSREKKERFSLILESASTNQTSMYLCASSVPGQGMNTEAFFGQGTRLTVV.

This clone occurred a few times. This chain uses TRBV14 with TRBJ2-7; D possibly corresponds to TRBD1 (6 bases). Germline CDR1 SGHDN, CDR2 FVKESK. Trimming left V 2 bases short and J 5 bases short, with 16 bases between. The CDR3 is 15 residues long. The CDR3 region is CASSQMGAQGNEQYF. DNA of the CDR3: TGTGCCAGCAGCCAAATGGGGGCACAGGGAAACGAGCAGTACTTC.

As regards this clone: Germline is not matched at one junction end, which may reflect a read error. V gene TRBV7-9 combines with J gene TRBJ2-1, with a possible D match to TRBD2 (6 bases). The CDR3 contains 15 residues. Germline V gives CDR1 SEHNR, CDR2 FQNEAQ (reference sequence). This chain's CDR3 is CASSLAVEGYDEQFF. Here the CDR3 DNA reads TGTGCCAGCAGCTTAGCGGTGGAGGGCTACGATGAGCAGTTCTTC.

The V call is TRBV2, the J call TRBJ1-6; no reliable D call. The germline V gene encodes CDR1 SNHLY and CDR2 FYNNEI. The CDR3 loop spans 15 amino acids. Trimming pared 7 bases from V and 3 bases from J, leaving 13 bases between. CDR3 residues: CASNDEGVYNSPLHF. The CDR3 coding sequence is TGTGCCAGCAACGACGAGGGCGTCTATAATTCACCCCTCCACTTT.

The gene calls are TRBV5-1 and TRBJ2-3; possibly TRBD2 for D (5 bases). V was cut by 4 bases and J by 0 bases, with 15 bases left in between. The CDR3 runs 16 residues. Germline CDR1 SGHRS, CDR2 YFSETQ. The CDR3 DNA follows: TGCGCCAGCAGCCGGTCCGGGGTACAAAGCACAGATACGCAGTATTTT. As protein: CASSRSGVQSTDTQYF.

This chain links TRBV5-1 with TRBJ2-1, with 11 positions matching TRBD1. This CDR3 has 16 residues. V gave up 0 bases and J gave up 5 bases; unmatched junction bases: 4. Germline V gene data show CDR1 as SGHRS and CDR2 as YFSETQ. CDR3 loop: CASSLAGTGGHNEQFF. CDR3 DNA: TGCGCCAGCAGCTTGGCCGGGACAGGGGGACACAATGAGCAGTTCTTC.

The rearrangement uses TRBV30 and TRBJ1-6; D is possibly TRBD1 (5 bases). Trimming removed 0 bases at V and 10 bases at J, with 13 bases between. Germline V lookup: CDR1 GTSNPN, CDR2 SVGIG (reference sequence). The CDR3 is made up of 14 amino acids. The CDR3 spells CAWSVIGAESPLHF. CDR3 coding DNA: TGTGCCTGGAGTGTGATAGGGGCTGAGTCACCCCTCCACTTT.

This clone was found a few times. This chain connects TRBV5-1 to TRBJ2-2, with D possibly matching TRBD2 (6 bases). V was pared by 8 bases and J by 4 bases, with 15 bases between. Germline V gene sequence: CDR1 SGHRS, CDR2 YFSETQ. The CDR3 runs to 14 residues. The CDR3 DNA reads as TGCGCCAGGGGGAAGGAGGGCTCCACCGGGGAGCTGTTTTTT. Amino acids: CARGKEGSTGELFF. Variable domain in full (rest from reference TRBV5-1 and TRBJ2-2): KAGVTQTPRYLIKTRGQQVTLSCSPISGHRSVSWYQQTPGQGLQFLFEYFSETQRNKGNFPGRFSGRQFSNSRSEMNVSTLELGDSALYLCARGKEGSTGELFFGEGSRLTVL.

The rearrangement uses TRBV5-1 and TRBJ1-5; the match to TRBD1 covers 7 bases. The germline gives CDR1 SGHRS, CDR2 YFSETQ. The CDR3 spans 14 residues. The V segment lost 4 bases and the J segment 2 bases; nucleotides outside the gene matches: 3. The CDR3 is CASSPGQGNQPQHF. The DNA for the CDR3 is TGCGCCAGCAGCCCAGGACAGGGCAATCAGCCCCAGCATTTT.

The chain carries TRBV14 and TRBJ2-1; 7 bases match TRBD1. Trimming removed 3 bases from V and 1 base from J; junction bases left unmatched: 6. Germline V gene data show CDR1 as SGHDN and CDR2 as FVKESK. The CDR3 is 16 residues long. CDR3 bases: TGTGCCAGCAGCCACCTACAGGGGTATTCCTACAATGAGCAGTTCTTC. Amino acids: CASSHLQGYSYNEQFF.

This clone was observed once. The V gene is TRBV6-1, the J gene TRBJ1-6; 9 nucleotides align to TRBD1. The CDR3 runs 14 residues. CDR1 and CDR2 from the germline V gene are MNHNS and SASEGT. The junction had 6 bases not matched to a gene; V was cut back by 2 bases and J by 13 bases. The CDR3: CASSELDRGGPLHF. CDR3 nucleotides: TGTGCCAGCAGTGAATTGGACAGGGGAGGTCCCCTCCACTTT.

This clone occurred a few times. The genes are TRBV19 and TRBJ1-1; 7 nucleotides line up with TRBD1. CDR3 length: 12 residues. With V trimmed by 10 bases and J by 3 bases, 5 bases remained unmatched. From germline, CDR1 is LNHDA and CDR2 SQIVND (reference sequence). The CDR3: CAIITGDTEAFF. The DNA for the CDR3 is TGTGCCATTATCACAGGGGACACTGAAGCTTTCTTT.